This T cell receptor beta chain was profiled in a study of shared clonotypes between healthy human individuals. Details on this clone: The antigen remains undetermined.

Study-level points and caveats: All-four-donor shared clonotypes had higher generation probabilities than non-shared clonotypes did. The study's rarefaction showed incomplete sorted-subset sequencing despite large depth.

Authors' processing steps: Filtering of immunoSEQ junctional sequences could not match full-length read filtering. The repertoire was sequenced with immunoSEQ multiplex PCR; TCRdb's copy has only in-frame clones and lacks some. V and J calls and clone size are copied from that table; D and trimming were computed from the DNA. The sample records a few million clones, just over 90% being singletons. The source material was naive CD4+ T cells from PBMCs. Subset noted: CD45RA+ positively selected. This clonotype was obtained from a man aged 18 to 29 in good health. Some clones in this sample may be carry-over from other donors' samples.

CDR3 nucleotides: TGCAGCGCGGGGCTCGAACGCGGGGAGCTGTTTTTT. This sequence encodes CSAGLERGELFF. The rearrangement links TRBV29-1 to TRBJ2-2; possibly TRBD1 or TRBD2 for D (5 bases each). Deletions cut 7 bases from V and 7 bases from J, with 13 bases between. CDR3 length equals 12 residues. Looked up from germline, CDR1 is SQVTM and CDR2 is ANQGSEA.